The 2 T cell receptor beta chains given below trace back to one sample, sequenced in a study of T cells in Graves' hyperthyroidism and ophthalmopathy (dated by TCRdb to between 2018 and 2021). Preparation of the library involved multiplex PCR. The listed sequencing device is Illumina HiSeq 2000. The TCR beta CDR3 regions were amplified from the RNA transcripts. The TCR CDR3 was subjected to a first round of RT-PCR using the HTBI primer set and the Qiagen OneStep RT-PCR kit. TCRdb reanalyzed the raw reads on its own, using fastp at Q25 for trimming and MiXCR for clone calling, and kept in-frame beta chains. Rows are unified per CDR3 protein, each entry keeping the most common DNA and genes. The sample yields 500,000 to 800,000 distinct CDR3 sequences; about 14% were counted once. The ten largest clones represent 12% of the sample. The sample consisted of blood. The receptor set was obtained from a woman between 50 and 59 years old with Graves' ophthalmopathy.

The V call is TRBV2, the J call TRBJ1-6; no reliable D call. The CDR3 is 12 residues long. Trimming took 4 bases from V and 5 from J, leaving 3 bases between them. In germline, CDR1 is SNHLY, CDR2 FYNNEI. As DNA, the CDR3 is TGTGCCAGCAGTGGGGATAATTCACCCCTCCACTTT. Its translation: CASSGDNSPLHF.

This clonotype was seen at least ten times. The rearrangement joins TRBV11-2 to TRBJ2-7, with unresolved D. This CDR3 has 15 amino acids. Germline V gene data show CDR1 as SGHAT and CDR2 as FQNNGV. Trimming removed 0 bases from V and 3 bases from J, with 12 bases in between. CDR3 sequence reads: CASSLESVRNYEQYF. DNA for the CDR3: TGTGCCAGCAGCTTAGAGAGTGTCAGAAACTACGAGCAGTACTTC.